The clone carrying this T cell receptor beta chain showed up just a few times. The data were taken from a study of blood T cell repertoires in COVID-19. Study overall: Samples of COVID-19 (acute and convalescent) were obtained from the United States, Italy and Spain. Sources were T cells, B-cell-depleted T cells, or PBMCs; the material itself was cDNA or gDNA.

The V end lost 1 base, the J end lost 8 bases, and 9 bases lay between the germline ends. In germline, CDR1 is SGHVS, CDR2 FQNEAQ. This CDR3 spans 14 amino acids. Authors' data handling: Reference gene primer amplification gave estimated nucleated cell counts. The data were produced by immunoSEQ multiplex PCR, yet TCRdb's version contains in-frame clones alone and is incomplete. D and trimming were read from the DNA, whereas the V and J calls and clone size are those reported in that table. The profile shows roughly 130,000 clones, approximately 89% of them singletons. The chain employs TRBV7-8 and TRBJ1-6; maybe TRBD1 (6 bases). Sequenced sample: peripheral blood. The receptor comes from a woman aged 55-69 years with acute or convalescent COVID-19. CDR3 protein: CASSLGTAYSPLHF. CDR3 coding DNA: TGTGCCAGCAGCTTAGGGACAGCTTATTCACCCCTCCACTTT.